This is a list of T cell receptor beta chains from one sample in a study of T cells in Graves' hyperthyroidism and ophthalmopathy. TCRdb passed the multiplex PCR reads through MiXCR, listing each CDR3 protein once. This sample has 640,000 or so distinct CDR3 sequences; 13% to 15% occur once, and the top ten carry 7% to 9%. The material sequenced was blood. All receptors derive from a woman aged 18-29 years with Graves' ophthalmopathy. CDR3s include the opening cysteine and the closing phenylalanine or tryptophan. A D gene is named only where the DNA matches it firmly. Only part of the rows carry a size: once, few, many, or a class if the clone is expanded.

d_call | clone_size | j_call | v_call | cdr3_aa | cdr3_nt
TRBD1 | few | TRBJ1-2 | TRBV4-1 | CASSLTQTGFYGYTF | TGCGCCAGCAGCCTTACTCAGACAGGGTTCTATGGCTACACCTTC
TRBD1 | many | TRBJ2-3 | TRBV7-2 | CASSLWQGAADTQYF | TGTGCCAGCAGCTTATGGCAGGGGGCTGCAGATACGCAGTATTTT
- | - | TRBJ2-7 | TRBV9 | CASSGGSYNEQYF | TGTGCCAGCAGCGGGGGCTCCTACAATGAGCAGTACTTC
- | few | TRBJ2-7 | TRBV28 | CASSFRQDVSEQYF | TGTGCCAGCAGTTTTCGACAGGACGTGAGTGAGCAGTACTTC
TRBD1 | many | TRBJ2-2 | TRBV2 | CASTGTDRAGELFF | TGTGCCAGCACCGGGACAGACAGAGCCGGGGAGCTGTTTTTT
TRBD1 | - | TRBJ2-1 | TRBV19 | CASSATGGVYEQFF | TGTGCCAGTAGTGCGACAGGGGGAGTGTATGAGCAGTTCTTC
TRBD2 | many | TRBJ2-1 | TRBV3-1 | CASSQSGTSGNEQFF | TGTGCCAGCAGCCAATCCGGGACTAGCGGCAATGAGCAGTTCTTC
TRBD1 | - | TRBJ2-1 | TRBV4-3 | CASSQDGPLGQGAYNEQFF | TGCGCCAGCAGCCAAGATGGCCCCCTGGGACAGGGGGCCTACAATGAGCAGTTCTTC
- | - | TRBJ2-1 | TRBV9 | CASSVGGASYNEQFF | TGTGCCAGCAGCGTAGGAGGGGCGAGCTACAATGAGCAGTTCTTC
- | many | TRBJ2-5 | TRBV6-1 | CASTDGLSVGETQYF | TGTGCCAGCACCGACGGCCTAAGTGTTGGGGAGACCCAGTACTTC
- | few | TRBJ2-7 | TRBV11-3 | CASSLEKGGGTYEQYF | TGTGCCAGCAGCTTAGAAAAAGGGGGGGGGACCTACGAGCAATACTTC
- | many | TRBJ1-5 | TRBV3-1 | CASSQDSRTPQHF | TGTGCCAGCAGCCAAGACAGCCGGACACCCCAGCATTTT
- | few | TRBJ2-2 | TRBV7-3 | CASSSPPQQELFF | TGTGCCAGCAGCTCCCCCCCCCAGCAGGAGCTGTTTTTT
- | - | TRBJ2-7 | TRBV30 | CAWSVLRRDYEQYF | TGTGCCTGGAGTGTATTGAGGAGGGACTACGAGCAGTACTTC
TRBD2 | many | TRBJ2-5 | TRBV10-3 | CAIGLAGGLTTIETQYF | TGTGCCATCGGGCTAGCGGGAGGACTCACAACAATAGAGACCCAGTACTTC
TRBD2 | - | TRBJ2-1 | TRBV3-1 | CASSLGLAGNYNEQFF | TGTGCCAGCAGCCTCGGACTAGCGGGAAATTACAATGAGCAGTTCTTC
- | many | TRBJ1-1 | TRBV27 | CASSLGHGRGNTEAFF | TGTGCCAGCAGTCTCGGACATGGGAGGGGGAACACTGAAGCTTTCTTT
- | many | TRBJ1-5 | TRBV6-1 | CASSTQGSQPQHF | TGTGCCAGCAGTACACAGGGAAGTCAGCCCCAGCATTTT
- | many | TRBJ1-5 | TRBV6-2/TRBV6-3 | CASSFRGTLQPQHF | TGTGCCAGCAGCTTCCGGGGGACCCTACAGCCCCAGCATTTT
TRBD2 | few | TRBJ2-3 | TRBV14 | CASSPRTSAAHTDTQYF | TGTGCCAGCAGCCCCAGGACTAGCGCTGCACATACAGATACGCAGTATTTT
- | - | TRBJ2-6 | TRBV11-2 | CAGSPHFQGWGANVLTF | TGTGCCGGCAGCCCCCATTTTCAGGGTTGGGGGGCCAACGTCCTGACTTTC
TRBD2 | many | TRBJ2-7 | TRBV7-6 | CASSTELAGGPYEQYF | TGTGCCAGCAGCACCGAACTAGCGGGAGGGCCCTACGAGCAGTACTTC
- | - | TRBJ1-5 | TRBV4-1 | CASSQDTGYQPQHF | TGCGCCAGCAGCCAAGATACAGGGTATCAGCCCCAGCATTTT
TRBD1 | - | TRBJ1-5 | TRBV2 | CASERGTGGRGGPNQPQHF | TGTGCCAGCGAAAGAGGGACAGGGGGCAGGGGAGGCCCTAATCAGCCCCAGCATTTT
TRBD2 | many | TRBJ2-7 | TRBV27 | CASSFLAGGSYEQYF | TGTGCCAGCAGTTTCCTAGCGGGTGGTTCCTACGAGCAGTACTTC
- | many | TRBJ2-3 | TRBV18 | CASSPGSPDTQYF | TGTGCCAGCTCACCAGGGTCCCCAGATACGCAGTATTTT
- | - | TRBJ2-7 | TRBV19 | CASTEADRPYEQYF | TGTGCCAGTACCGAGGCGGACAGACCCTACGAGCAGTACTTC
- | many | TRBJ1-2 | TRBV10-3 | CAISPSEPGDGYTF | TGTGCCATCAGTCCCAGTGAGCCGGGGGATGGCTACACCTTC
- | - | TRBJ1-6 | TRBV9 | CASSGGATGDNSPLHF | TGTGCCAGCAGCGGGGGAGCGACGGGAGACAATTCACCCCTCCACTTT
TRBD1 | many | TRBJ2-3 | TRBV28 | CASSFSFRTGATDTQYF | TGTGCCAGCAGTTTTAGTTTCAGGACAGGGGCCACAGATACGCAGTATTTT
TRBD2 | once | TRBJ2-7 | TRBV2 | CASSRESLSGRLYEQYF | TGCGCCAGCAGTCGGGAGAGCCTTAGCGGGAGACTCTACGAGCAGTACTTC
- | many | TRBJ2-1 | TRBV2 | CASSSQAYEQFF | TGTGCCAGCTCCTCCCAAGCATATGAGCAGTTCTTC
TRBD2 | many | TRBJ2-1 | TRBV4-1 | CASSPLGLAGVEQFF | TGCGCCAGCAGCCCCCTCGGACTAGCGGGAGTCGAGCAGTTCTTC
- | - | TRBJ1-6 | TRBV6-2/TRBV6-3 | CASSRTESHNSPLHF | TGTGCCAGCAGCCGGACAGAAAGCCATAATTCACCCCTCCACTTT
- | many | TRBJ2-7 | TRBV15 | CATSREVGKQYF | TGTGCCACCAGCAGGGAAGTCGGCAAGCAGTACTTC
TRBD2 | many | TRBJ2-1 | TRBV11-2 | CASSLGRGRDYVPSSYNEQFF | TGTGCCAGCAGCTTAGGGAGGGGTAGGGACTACGTCCCCTCCTCCTACAATGAGCAGTTCTTC
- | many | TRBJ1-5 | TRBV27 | CASSFQGYQPQHF | TGTGCCAGCAGTTTCCAGGGCTATCAGCCCCAGCATTTT
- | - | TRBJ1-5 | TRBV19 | CASSIERGNQPQHF | TGTGCCAGTAGTATAGAAAGGGGAAATCAGCCCCAGCATTTT
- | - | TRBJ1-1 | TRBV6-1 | CASQLPGTEAFF | TGTGCCAGCCAACTTCCTGGTACTGAAGCTTTCTTT
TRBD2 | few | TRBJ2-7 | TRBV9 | CASSVAAGGPDSTSGGYEQYF | TGTGCCAGCAGCGTAGCCGCAGGGGGACCCGATTCGACTAGCGGGGGCTACGAGCAGTACTTC
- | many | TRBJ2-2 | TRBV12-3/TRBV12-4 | CASSFWGGGPGELFF | TGTGCCAGCAGTTTCTGGGGAGGGGGACCCGGGGAGCTGTTTTTT
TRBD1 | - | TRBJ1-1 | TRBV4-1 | CASSQLRGRKDTEAFF | TGCGCCAGCAGCCAACTCAGGGGGCGGAAGGACACTGAAGCTTTCTTT
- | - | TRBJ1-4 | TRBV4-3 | CASSQVGTTNEKLFF | TGCGCCAGCAGCCAAGTAGGGACGACTAATGAAAAACTGTTTTTT
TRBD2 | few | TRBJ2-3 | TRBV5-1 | CASRQLAGWALGTDTQYF | TGCGCCAGCAGACAACTAGCGGGATGGGCGTTGGGCACAGATACGCAGTATTTT
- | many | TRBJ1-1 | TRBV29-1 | CSVEDGTGPNTEAFF | TGCAGCGTTGAAGATGGAACAGGGCCGAACACTGAAGCTTTCTTT
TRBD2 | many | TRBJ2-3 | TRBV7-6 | CASSLALVGGRETDTQYF | TGTGCCAGCAGCTTAGCGTTGGTGGGCGGGAGAGAAACAGATACGCAGTATTTT
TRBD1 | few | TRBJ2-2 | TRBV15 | CATSSVGTGAFPNTGELFF | TGTGCCACCAGCAGCGTCGGGACAGGCGCCTTTCCGAACACCGGGGAGCTGTTTTTT